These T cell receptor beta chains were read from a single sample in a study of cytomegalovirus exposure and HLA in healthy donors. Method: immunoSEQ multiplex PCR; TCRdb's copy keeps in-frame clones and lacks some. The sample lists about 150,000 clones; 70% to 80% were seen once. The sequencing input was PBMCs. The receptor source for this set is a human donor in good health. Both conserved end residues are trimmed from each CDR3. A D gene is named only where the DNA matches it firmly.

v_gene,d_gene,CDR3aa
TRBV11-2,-,ASNSQGLMKQY
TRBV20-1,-,SARNLYEQY
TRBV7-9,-,ASSLGEARGTEAF
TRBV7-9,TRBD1,ASSHRERGRRDTEAF
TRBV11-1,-,ASSPKGGYGYT
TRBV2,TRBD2,ASSVLSGTSGRTPGSGANVLT
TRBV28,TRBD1,ASISPPGQGSHTGELF
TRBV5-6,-,ASSLGLWASNTEAF
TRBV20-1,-,SARRQVEAF
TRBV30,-,AGVRQTLEQY
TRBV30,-,AWSAILGSPLH
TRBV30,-,AWSLGHPREHYEQY
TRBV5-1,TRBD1,ASSRSTGENYGYT
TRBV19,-,ASSILRGGYT
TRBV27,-,ASSLWAGDTGELF
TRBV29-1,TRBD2,SHSGGALDTQY
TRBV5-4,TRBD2,ASSKGPPLELAGVGQY
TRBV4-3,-,ASSRTYGYEQY
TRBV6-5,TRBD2,ASSYLGGGTGELF
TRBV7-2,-,ASSQHSGGELF
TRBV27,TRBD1,ASSLYGTGVQPQH
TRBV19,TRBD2,ASSPRGSGTSGELF
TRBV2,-,ASSARRTVNTGELF
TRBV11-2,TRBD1,ASSFDRDNEQF
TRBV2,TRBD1,ASSDKTGTGIDTQY
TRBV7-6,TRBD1,ASSPNRDRVYGYT
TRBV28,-,VVDAGAEAF
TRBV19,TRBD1,AIRDRGYNEQF
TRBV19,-,APKGVIYGYT
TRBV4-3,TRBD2,ASSQIPGLAGEQY
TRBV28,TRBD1,ASSSPGQGIDYGYT
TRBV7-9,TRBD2,ASSFRGLAGGPGADTQY
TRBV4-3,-,ASSQLWGLDSPLH
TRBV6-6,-,ASSPFQETQY
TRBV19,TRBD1,ASSIVTGVGETQY
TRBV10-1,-,ASSDQGNQPQH
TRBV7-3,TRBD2,ASSSSASGRSARSYNEQF
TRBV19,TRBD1,ASRPGQSVGTEAF
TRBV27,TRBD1,ASSLFVGTGLSGELF
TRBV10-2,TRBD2,ASSDLAGANSYEQY
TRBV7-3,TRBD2,ASSLLGGSGELF
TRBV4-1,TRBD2,ASSVLAGGTDTQY
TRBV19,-,ASSILDGYNQPQH
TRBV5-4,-,ASSLDPREQPQH
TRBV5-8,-,ASSGAGGANVLT
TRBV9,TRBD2,ASSVSIGLAGAPGTDTQY
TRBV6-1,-,ASSEGTLWGYT
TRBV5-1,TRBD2,ASSLPLTSGGTSTDTQY
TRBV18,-,ASSPRETVPNTEAF
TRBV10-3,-,AISESIGWQRDNEQF
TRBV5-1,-,ASSEPGKDYEQY
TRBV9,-,ASSEGGGNYGYT
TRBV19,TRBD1,ASSITGGFEQY
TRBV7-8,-,ASSRLTNEQF
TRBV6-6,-,ASSYSNSGGDYGYT
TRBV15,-,ATSSDIFAGAGAVNEQF
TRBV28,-,ASSLMWGSGVGNQPQH
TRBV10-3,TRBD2,AISESLAGEGFRETQY
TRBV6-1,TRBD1,ASSDEPTGDTGELF